This T cell receptor beta chain is from a study of T cells in Graves' hyperthyroidism and ophthalmopathy. The germline V gene encodes CDR1 SEHNR and CDR2 FQNEAQ (reference sequence). CDR3 length equals 14 residues. Between the trimmed V and J ends, which lost 7 bases and 0 bases, there was a span of 13 bases. Study results and caveats: Stable hyperthyroidism and ophthalmopathy were separated using 13 V-J signatures.

Concerning this clonotype: Its specificity is unknown.

It was RNA transcripts that yielded the amplified TCR beta CDR3 regions. The HTBI primer set drove a first-round RT-PCR of the TCR CDR3. TCRdb ran MiXCR on the multiplex PCR reads and lists one entry per CDR3 protein. Of a few hundred thousand distinct CDR3 sequences in the sample, 40% to 55% are singletons; the top ten hold about 7.9%. Patients aged 18 to 65 had newly diagnosed hyperthyroidism that had lasted under 2 months. Patients showing uncontrolled infection, other autoimmune disease, pregnancy or lactation were ineligible. The chain has TRBV7-9 and TRBJ2-7, with D perhaps TRBD1 or TRBD2 (5 bases each). The origin of this receptor is a woman aged 18-35 years with Graves' hyperthyroidism. Input material: peripheral blood or thyroid tissue (not recorded which). In DNA, the CDR3 is TGTGCCAGCACCGCGGCAGGGAGCTCCTACGAGCAGTACTTC. The encoded protein is CASTAAGSSYEQYF. The variable domain in full, completed from reference TRBV7-9 and TRBJ2-7, reads DTGVSQNPRHKITKRGQNVTFRCDPISEHNRLYWYRQTLGQGPEFLTYFQNEAQLEKSRLLSDRFSAERPKGSFSTLEIQRTEQGDSAMYLCASTAAGSSYEQYFGPGTRLTVT.